This entry features one T cell receptor (beta chain) sequence. Many counts were recorded for this clonotype. Its antigen has not been determined. The sample holds no much larger clone one base away, and base qualities are not on file. The data originate from a study of glioma-infiltrating T cells (dated by TCRdb to the mid-2010s). About the investigation overall: Sequencing of TCR alpha- and beta-chain repertoires was performed on glioma tissue, on non-neoplastic brain tissue, and on matched peripheral blood mononuclear cells. To gauge divergence between tissue and blood T-cell populations, every tissue-infiltrating repertoire was compared against the peripheral blood repertoire from the same patient. Three low-grade glioma patients, roughly eight primary glioblastoma patients, and three non-glioma patients who contributed non-neoplastic brain tissue made up the paired cohort.

TCR alpha and beta CDR3 regions were amplified with the iRepertoire nested amplicon-rescue multiplex PCR (arm-PCR) platform from RNA. The input for one-step reverse transcription and amplification was roughly 100-400 ng of tissue mRNA or PBMC total RNA. After bead purification, a secondary multiplex PCR added Illumina adapters, and libraries were gel-purified between 200 and 400 bp. Demultiplexing relied on internal 6-nucleotide barcodes carried by the libraries. The libraries were sequenced on an Illumina MiSeq using 2x220 or 2x250 nucleotide paired-end reads. For the original study's pipeline: Paired reads were merged using FLASH 1.2.11 and aligned with BWA-MEM to the GRCh37 human genome, and TRA and TRB reads were then extracted. For V and J assignment, an IMGT-derived reference of cassette sequences and CDR3 motifs that included pseudogenes was used. Reads were translated in three frames, and productive CDR3s were defined by a C…FGXG motif without stop codons. Unique combinations of V-J cassette pair and CDR3 amino acid sequence were defined as clonotypes. Reads were filtered by Hamming distance, thresholded by each sample's sequence error rate in mapped regions. The raw public data were reprocessed by TCRdb itself: fastp quality trimming at Q25, MiXCR clonotype calling, in-frame beta chains only. Rows with a matching CDR3 protein are joined into one entry that keeps the most common DNA and genes. V and J calls and clone size were set by TCRdb, not the authors. The sample profile shows fewer than 200,000 distinct CDR3 sequences; approximately 40% of them were found once. The ten biggest clones cover 5.2% of the sample.

Paper-wide results and their limitations: Very few CDR3 sequences were found to be shared between tissue and blood, and this scarcity was attributed to high CDR3 diversity and limited sampling. Small numbers underpinned the group comparisons: under ten glioblastoma patients, three low-grade glioma patients and three non-neoplastic patients. In non-neoplastic patients, VJ-independent divergence between tissue and blood fell below expectation, whereas in all gliomas, and especially in low-grade gliomas, the divergence rose above expectation.

For CDR1 and CDR2, the germline V gene lists MDHEN and SYDVKM. Trimming costs V 5 bases and J 2 bases, and their ends lie 7 bases apart. The CDR3 holds 12 amino acids from the cysteine to the phenylalanine. Only the CDR3 portion is preserved as DNA: 36 bases, with reading frame beginning at the first base. The V and J genes are TRBV28 and TRBJ2-7, with no D gene named confidently. The sample consisted of glioma tissue, nonneoplastic brain tissue, or PBMCs (not recorded which). The receptor comes from a human donor with low-grade glioma or glioblastoma, undergoing nonglioma brain surgery, or in good health (not recorded which). Here is the DNA: TGTGCCAGCAGTACTCTGCCCTACGAGCAGTACTTC. It translates to CASSTLPYEQYF.